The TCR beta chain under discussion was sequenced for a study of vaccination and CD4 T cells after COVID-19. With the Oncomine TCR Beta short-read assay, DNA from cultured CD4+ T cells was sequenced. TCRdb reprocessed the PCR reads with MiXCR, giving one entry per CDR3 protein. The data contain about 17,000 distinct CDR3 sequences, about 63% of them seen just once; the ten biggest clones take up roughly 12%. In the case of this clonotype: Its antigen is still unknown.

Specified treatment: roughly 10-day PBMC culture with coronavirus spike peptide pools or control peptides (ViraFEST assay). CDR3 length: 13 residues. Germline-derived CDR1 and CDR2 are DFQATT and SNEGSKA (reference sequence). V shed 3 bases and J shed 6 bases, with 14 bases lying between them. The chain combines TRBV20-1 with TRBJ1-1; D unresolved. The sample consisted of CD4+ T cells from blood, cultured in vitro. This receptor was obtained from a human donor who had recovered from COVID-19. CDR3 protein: CSASEGGQAEAFF. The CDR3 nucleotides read TGCAGTGCTAGCGAGGGAGGTCAAGCTGAAGCTTTCTTT.